These T cell receptor beta chains were read from a single sample in a study of cytomegalovirus exposure and HLA in healthy donors. Produced via immunoSEQ multiplex PCR; TCRdb's table is partial and in-frame only. The sample includes over 150,000 clones, 65% to 85% of them seen just once. The sequenced sample was PBMCs. The source is a man between 18 and 35 years old in good health and CMV-seronegative. Both conserved end residues are part of each CDR3.

v_call cdr3_length cdr3_aa
TRBV2 14 CASSESSGANVLTF
TRBV4-2 17 CASSQEGVGGSNQPQHF
TRBV5-6 13 CASSSGSGTGAFF
TRBV28 15 CASSDLQGARTEAFF
TRBV21-1 18 CASSLSDRVRSGANVLTF
TRBV5-1 13 CASSLGGADTQYF
TRBV5-4 13 CASSVTGANGLTF
TRBV10-2 13 CASRQGIRQPQHF
TRBV6-5 13 CASSYTGNYGYTF
TRBV28 16 CASSLGYGTTPYGYTF
TRBV5-1 13 CASSIGQVETQYF
TRBV30 13 CAFRGSTNEKLFF
TRBV7-9 12 CASSLMAPEAFF
TRBV6-5 16 CASSSHRGLAGNTIYF
TRBV6-1 15 CASSSFASLDREAFF
TRBV2 11 CASRFTGELFF
TRBV27 16 CASSPNPTRDQETQYF
TRBV6-5 14 CASSYEGANYGYTF
TRBV10-1 16 CASRGPGTGNGAEAFF
TRBV7-9 13 CASRNSGNTEAFF
TRBV6-1 15 CASSSWTGAYTEAFF
TRBV4-1 14 CASSPQYTWQPQHF
TRBV7-2 12 CASSFGTGPQHF
TRBV6-1 17 CASSEQDREVERNTQYF
TRBV28 19 CASSLWDRAPGEGANVLTF
TRBV7-8 15 CASSPGLLPYNEQFF
TRBV27 15 CASSLWGQPYNEQFF
TRBV6-5 13 CASSPQGFHGYTF
TRBV9 15 CASSVASGEGETQYF
TRBV5-1 13 CASSFTRNYGYTF
TRBV29-1 14 CSVEGTPTQETQYF
TRBV6-1 14 CASSYGGMNTEAFF
TRBV6-5 13 CASSPGGLYGYTF
TRBV4-3 15 CASSQTQGINSPLHF
TRBV5-1 17 CASSLNPKGQELDEQYF
TRBV12-2 16 CASRLRGLRYVWAQYF
TRBV5-5 13 CASSLVGTGGEYF
TRBV11-2 13 CASSLANTDTQYF
TRBV7-2 13 CASTINLNYGYTF
TRBV27 16 CASSLSATGVGEGYTF
TRBV6-5 15 CASSYNREAGNTIYF
TRBV5-1 13 CASSLTGPYGYTF
TRBV15 16 CATSRALGRVGTEAFF
TRBV6-6 16 CASSYSMGQGISGYTF
TRBV29-1 14 CSAQYEDRVNRYTF